This record covers a single TCR beta chain. Donors were grouped by their self-reported clinical history. Among Cohort 3 donors, those recovered had two negative PCRs, clearance, or symptom resolution. The data originate from a study of blood T cell repertoires in COVID-19. Study overall: The United States, Italy and Spain provided the acute and convalescent COVID-19 samples. T cells, B-cell-depleted T cells, or PBMCs supplied cDNA or gDNA.

The ends were cut back, 0 bases at V and 5 bases at J, with 10 bases in the middle. The germline V gene has CDR1 SGHRS and CDR2 YFSETQ. The CDR3 length is 14 residues. Sequencing was performed with immunoSEQ multiplex PCR; in TCRdb, only in-frame clones are kept and a portion is missing. The data contain under 200,000 clones, over 75% of them singletons. The chain couples TRBV5-1 to TRBJ2-3; a possible D gene is TRBD1 (6 bases). The sequence derives from a woman aged 45-60 years who had recovered from COVID-19. The sequenced material came from PBMCs or T cells enriched from blood (not recorded which). In DNA form, the CDR3 reads TGCGCCAGCAGCTTGGCGCTAGGGGGAGATACGCAGTATTTT. Protein product: CASSLALGGDTQYF.